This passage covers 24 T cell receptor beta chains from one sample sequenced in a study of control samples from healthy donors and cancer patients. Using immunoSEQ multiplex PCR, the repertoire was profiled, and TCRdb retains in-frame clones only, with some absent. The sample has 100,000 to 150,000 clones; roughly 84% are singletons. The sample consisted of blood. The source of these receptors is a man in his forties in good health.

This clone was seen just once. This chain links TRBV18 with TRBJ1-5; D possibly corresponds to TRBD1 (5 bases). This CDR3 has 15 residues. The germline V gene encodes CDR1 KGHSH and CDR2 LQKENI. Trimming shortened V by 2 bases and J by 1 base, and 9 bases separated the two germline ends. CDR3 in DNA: TGTGCCAGCTCACCAGGGGCTGTGAGCAATCAGCCCCAGCATTTT. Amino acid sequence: CASSPGAVSNQPQHF. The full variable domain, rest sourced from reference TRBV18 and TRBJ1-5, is NAGVMQNPRHLVRRRGQEARLRCSPMKGHSHVYWYRQLPEEGLKFMVYLQKENIIDESGMPKERFSAEFPKEGPSILRIQQVVRGDSAAYFCASSPGAVSNQPQHFGDGTRLSIL.

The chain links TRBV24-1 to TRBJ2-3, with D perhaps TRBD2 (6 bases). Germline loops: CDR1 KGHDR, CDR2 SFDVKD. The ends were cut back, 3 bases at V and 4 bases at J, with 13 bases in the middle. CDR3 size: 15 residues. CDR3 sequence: CATSDPGASADTQYF. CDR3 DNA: TGTGCCACCAGTGATCCCGGAGCTAGCGCAGATACGCAGTATTTT.

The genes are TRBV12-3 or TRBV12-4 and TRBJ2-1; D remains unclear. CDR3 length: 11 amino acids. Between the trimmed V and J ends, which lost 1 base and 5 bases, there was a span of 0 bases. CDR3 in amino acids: CASSLDNEQFF. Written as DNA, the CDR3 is TGTGCCAGCAGTTTAGACAATGAGCAGTTCTTC.

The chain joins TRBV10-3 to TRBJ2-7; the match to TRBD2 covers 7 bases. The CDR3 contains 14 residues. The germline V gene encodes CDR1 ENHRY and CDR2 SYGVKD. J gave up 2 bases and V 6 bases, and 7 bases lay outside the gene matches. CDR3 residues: CAIRGGSATYEQYF. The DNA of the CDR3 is TGTGCCATCAGGGGGGGGTCAGCTACCTACGAGCAGTACTTC.

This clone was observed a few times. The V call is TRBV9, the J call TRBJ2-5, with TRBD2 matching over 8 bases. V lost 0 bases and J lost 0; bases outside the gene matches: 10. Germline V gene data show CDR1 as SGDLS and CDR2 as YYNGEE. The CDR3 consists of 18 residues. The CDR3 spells CASSVGLPRGAYQETQYF. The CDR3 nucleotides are TGTGCCAGCAGCGTAGGGCTCCCGCGGGGGGCCTACCAAGAGACCCAGTACTTC.

The CDR3 loop reads CASSRRPGLAGGLGETQYF. The DNA of the CDR3 is TGTGCCAGCAGCCGCCGCCCGGGACTAGCGGGGGGGCTAGGGGAGACCCAGTACTTC. The chain joins TRBV4-2 to TRBJ2-5, with 16 positions matching TRBD2. Germline V lookup: CDR1 LGHNA, CDR2 YNFKEQ. This CDR3 comprises 19 residues. J lost 5 bases, V lost 4 bases, and 13 bases had no gene match.

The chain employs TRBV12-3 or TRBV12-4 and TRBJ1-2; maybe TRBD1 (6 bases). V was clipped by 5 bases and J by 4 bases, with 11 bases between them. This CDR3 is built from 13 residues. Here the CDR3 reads CASSHDRSYGYTF. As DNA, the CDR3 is TGTGCCAGCAGTCACGACAGGTCCTATGGCTACACCTTC.

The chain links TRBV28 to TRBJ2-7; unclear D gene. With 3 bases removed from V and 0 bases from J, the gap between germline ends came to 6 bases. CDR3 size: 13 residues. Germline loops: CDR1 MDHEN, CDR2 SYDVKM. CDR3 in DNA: TGTGCCAGCAGTTTCAGCCTCTCCTACGAGCAGTACTTC. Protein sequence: CASSFSLSYEQYF.

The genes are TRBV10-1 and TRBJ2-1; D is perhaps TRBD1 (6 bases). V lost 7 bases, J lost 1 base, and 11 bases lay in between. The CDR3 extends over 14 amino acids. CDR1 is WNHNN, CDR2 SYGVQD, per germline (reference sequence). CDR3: CASNQTGSYNEQFF. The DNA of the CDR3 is TGCGCCAGCAACCAGACAGGATCCTACAATGAGCAGTTCTTC.

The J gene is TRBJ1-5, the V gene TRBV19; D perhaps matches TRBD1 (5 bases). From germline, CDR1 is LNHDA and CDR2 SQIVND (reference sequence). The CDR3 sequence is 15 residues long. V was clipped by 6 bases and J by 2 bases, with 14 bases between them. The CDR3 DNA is TGTGCCAGTAGATCGGGGGGAAGCGGCAATCAGCCCCAGCATTTT. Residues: CASRSGGSGNQPQHF.

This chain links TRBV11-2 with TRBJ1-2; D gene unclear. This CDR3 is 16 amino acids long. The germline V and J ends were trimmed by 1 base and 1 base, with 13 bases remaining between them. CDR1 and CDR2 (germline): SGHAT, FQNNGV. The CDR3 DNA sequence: TGTGCCAGCAGCTTAGGGGCGGAACTAGTTAACTATGGCTACACCTTC. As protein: CASSLGAELVNYGYTF.

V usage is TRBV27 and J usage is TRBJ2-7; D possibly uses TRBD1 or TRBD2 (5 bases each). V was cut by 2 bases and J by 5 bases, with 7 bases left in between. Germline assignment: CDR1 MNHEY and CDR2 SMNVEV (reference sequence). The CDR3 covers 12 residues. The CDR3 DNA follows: TGTGCCAGCAGTTTAGGGGGAAACGAGCAGTACTTC. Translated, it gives CASSLGGNEQYF.

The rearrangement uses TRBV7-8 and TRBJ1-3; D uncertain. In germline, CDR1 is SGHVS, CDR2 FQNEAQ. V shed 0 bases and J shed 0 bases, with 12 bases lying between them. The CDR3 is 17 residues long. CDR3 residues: CASSLAFATSSGNTIYF. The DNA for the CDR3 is TGTGCCAGCAGCTTAGCGTTTGCGACATCCTCTGGAAACACCATATATTTT. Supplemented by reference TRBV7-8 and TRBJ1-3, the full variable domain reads GAGVSQSPRYKVAKRGQDVALRCDPISGHVSLFWYQQALGQGPEFLTYFQNEAQLDKSGLPSDRFFAERPEGSVSTLKIQRTQQEDSAVYLCASSLAFATSSGNTIYFGEGSWLTVV.

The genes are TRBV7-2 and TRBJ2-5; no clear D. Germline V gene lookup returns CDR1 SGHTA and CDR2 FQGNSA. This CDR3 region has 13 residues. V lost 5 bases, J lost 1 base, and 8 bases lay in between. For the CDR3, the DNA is TGTGCCAGCAGCCCTTACGGCCAAGAGACCCAGTACTTC. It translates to CASSPYGQETQYF.

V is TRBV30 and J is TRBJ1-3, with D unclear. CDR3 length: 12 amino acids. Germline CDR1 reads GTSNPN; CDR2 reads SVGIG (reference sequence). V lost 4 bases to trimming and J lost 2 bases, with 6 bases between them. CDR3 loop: CAWKKAGNTIYF. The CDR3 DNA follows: TGTGCCTGGAAAAAGGCTGGAAACACCATATATTTT.

CDR3 protein: CASSVTGENTIYF. The CDR3 nucleotides read TGTGCCAGCAGTGTGACAGGGGAAAACACCATATATTTT. V gene TRBV25-1 combines with J gene TRBJ1-3; 8 nucleotides agree with TRBD1. The V gene's germline CDR1 is MGHDK and CDR2 SYGVNS. J was trimmed by 6 bases and V by 4 bases; bases with no gene match: 2. This CDR3 has 13 residues.

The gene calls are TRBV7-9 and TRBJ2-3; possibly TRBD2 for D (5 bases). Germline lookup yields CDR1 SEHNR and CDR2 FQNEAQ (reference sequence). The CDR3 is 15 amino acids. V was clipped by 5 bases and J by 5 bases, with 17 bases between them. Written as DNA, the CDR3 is TGTGCCAGCAGCATCACCAGCGGATTCTTAGATACGCAGTATTTT. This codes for CASSITSGFLDTQYF.

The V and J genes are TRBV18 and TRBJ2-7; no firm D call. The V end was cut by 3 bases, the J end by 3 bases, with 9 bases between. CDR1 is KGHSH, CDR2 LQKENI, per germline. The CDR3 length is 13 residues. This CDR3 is CASSPRVFYEQYF. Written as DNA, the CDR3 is TGTGCCAGCTCACCTAGGGTTTTCTACGAGCAGTACTTC.

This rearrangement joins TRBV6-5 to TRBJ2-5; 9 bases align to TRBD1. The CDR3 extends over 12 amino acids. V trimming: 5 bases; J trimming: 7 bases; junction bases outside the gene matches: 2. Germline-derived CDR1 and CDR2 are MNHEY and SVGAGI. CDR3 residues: CASSTGGRTQYF. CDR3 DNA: TGTGCCAGCAGTACAGGGGGCAGGACCCAGTACTTC.

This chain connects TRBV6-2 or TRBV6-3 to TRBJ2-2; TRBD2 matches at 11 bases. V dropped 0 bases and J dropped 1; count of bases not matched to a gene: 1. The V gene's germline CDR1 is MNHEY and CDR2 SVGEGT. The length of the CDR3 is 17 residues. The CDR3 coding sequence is TGTGCCAGCAGTTACTCACTAGCGGGGGTGAACACCGGGGAGCTGTTTTTT. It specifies CASSYSLAGVNTGELFF.

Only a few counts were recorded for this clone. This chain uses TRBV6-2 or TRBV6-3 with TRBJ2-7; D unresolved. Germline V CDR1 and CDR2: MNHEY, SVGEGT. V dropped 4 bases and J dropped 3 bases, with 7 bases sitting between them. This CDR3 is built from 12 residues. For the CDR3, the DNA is TGTGCCAGCAGTTCCCCGCACTACGAGCAGTACTTC. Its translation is CASSSPHYEQYF.

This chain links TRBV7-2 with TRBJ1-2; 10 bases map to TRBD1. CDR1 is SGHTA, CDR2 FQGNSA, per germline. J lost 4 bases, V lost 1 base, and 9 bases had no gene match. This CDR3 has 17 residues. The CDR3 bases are TGTGCCAGCAGCTTAGGGCAGGCGGGACAGGGGATCTATGGCTACACCTTC. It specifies CASSLGQAGQGIYGYTF.

CDR3 DNA sequence: TGCGCCAGCAGCTTCGGACTAGCGGGGGGGCGAGTAGAGACCCAGTACTTC. Amino acids: CASSFGLAGGRVETQYF. The chain carries TRBV5-1 and TRBJ2-5, with TRBD2 matching over 15 bases. V dropped 2 bases and J dropped 4; count of bases not matched to a gene: 6. This CDR3 contains 17 residues. Germline values: CDR1 SGHRS, CDR2 YFSETQ.

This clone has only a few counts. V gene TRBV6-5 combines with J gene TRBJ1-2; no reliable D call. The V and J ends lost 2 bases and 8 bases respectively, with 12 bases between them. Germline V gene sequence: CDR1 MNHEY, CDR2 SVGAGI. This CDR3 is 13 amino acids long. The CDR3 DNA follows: TGTGCCAGCAGTTACATAGGGTTTAGGGGCTACACCTTC. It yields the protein CASSYIGFRGYTF.